Listed below are T cell receptor beta chains from one sample, sequenced in a study of glioma-infiltrating T cells. TCRdb itself ran the multiplex PCR reads through MiXCR, one entry per CDR3 protein. The sample lists 300,000 to 400,000 distinct CDR3 sequences; roughly two fifths were seen once. Sequencing was carried out using glioma tissue, nonneoplastic brain tissue, or PBMCs (not recorded which). The receptors shown here come from a human donor with low-grade glioma or glioblastoma, undergoing nonglioma brain surgery, or in good health (not recorded which). Each CDR3 is given with its conserved first and last residue. A D gene is named only where the DNA matches it firmly. Clone size is given for some rows only: seen once, a few or many times, or a class if the clone is expanded.

cdr3_aa: CASSDLRNALYEQYF
cdr3_nt: TGTGCCAGCAGTGACCTAAGAAACGCACTGTACGAGCAGTACTTC
d_call: -
v_call: TRBV6-1
j_call: TRBJ2-7
clone_size: few

cdr3_aa: CATSRDLSYEQYF
cdr3_nt: TGTGCCACCAGCAGAGATCTGTCCTACGAGCAGTACTTC
d_call: -
v_call: TRBV15
j_call: TRBJ2-7
clone_size: many

cdr3_aa: CASRVKTREQYF
cdr3_nt: TGTGCCAGCAGGGTTAAGACTCGCGAGCAGTACTTC
d_call: -
v_call: TRBV28
j_call: TRBJ2-7
clone_size: few

cdr3_aa: CSVSTSESNEQFF
cdr3_nt: TGCAGTGTCTCGACTAGCGAGAGCAATGAGCAGTTCTTC
d_call: TRBD2
v_call: TRBV20-1
j_call: TRBJ2-1
clone_size: few

cdr3_aa: CASSLSGSSNEQFF
cdr3_nt: TGTGCCAGCAGCTTGAGCGGGAGTTCCAATGAGCAGTTCTTC
d_call: TRBD2
v_call: TRBV5-5
j_call: TRBJ2-1
clone_size: few

cdr3_aa: CASSSRREGGVSEQYF
cdr3_nt: TGTGCCAGCAGCTCCCGTAGAGAAGGCGGAGTATCCGAGCAGTACTTC
d_call: -
v_call: TRBV7-2
j_call: TRBJ2-7
clone_size: few

cdr3_aa: CASSGQINYGYTF
cdr3_nt: TGTGCCAGCTCCGGACAGATCAACTATGGCTACACCTTC
d_call: -
v_call: TRBV2
j_call: TRBJ1-2
clone_size: few

cdr3_aa: CASGLERGTDTQYF
cdr3_nt: TGTGCTAGTGGTTTGGAGCGAGGCACAGATACGCAGTATTTT
d_call: -
v_call: TRBV12-5
j_call: TRBJ2-3
clone_size: -

cdr3_aa: CASSLSGAGTEAFF
cdr3_nt: TGTGCCAGCAGCCTCTCGGGGGCAGGCACTGAAGCTTTCTTT
d_call: -
v_call: TRBV28
j_call: TRBJ1-1
clone_size: few

cdr3_aa: CSARDGYKGDTEAFF
cdr3_nt: TGCAGTGCTAGAGATGGGTATAAGGGCGACACTGAAGCTTTCTTT
d_call: -
v_call: TRBV20-1
j_call: TRBJ1-1
clone_size: many

cdr3_aa: CAGSLSAANQPQHF
cdr3_nt: TGTGCCGGCAGTTTATCGGCGGCCAATCAGCCCCAGCATTTT
d_call: -
v_call: TRBV27
j_call: TRBJ1-5
clone_size: -

cdr3_aa: CASSLLAENTGELFF
cdr3_nt: TGTGCCAGCAGCCTCCTAGCGGAGAACACCGGGGAGCTGTTTTTT
d_call: TRBD2
v_call: TRBV28
j_call: TRBJ2-2
clone_size: -

cdr3_aa: CASSSSVGEQFF
cdr3_nt: TGTGCCAGCAGTTCCTCCGTGGGTGAGCAGTTCTTC
d_call: -
v_call: TRBV28
j_call: TRBJ2-1
clone_size: many

cdr3_aa: CASSLYGYEKQQFF
cdr3_nt: TGTGCCAGCAGTTTATACGGATACGAGAAACAGCAGTTCTTC
d_call: -
v_call: TRBV28
j_call: TRBJ2-1
clone_size: many

cdr3_aa: CASRTRTVYEQYF
cdr3_nt: TGTGCCAGCAGAACCCGGACAGTCTACGAGCAGTACTTC
d_call: -
v_call: TRBV6-2/TRBV6-3
j_call: TRBJ2-7
clone_size: few

cdr3_aa: CSATVLAGVGQGTDTQYF
cdr3_nt: TGCAGTGCTACTGTACTAGCGGGAGTGGGGCAAGGCACAGATACGCAGTATTTT
d_call: TRBD2
v_call: TRBV20-1
j_call: TRBJ2-3
clone_size: many

cdr3_aa: CASRRGRTSGIPYNEQFF
cdr3_nt: TGTGCCAGCAGGCGTGGCCGGACTAGCGGGATACCCTACAATGAGCAGTTCTTC
d_call: TRBD2
v_call: TRBV7-9
j_call: TRBJ2-1
clone_size: -

cdr3_aa: CASSPVGGIGYAF
cdr3_nt: TGTGCCAGCAGCCCAGTCGGGGGAATTGGCTACGCCTTC
d_call: -
v_call: TRBV7-2
j_call: TRBJ1-2
clone_size: -

cdr3_aa: CASSPLWTGLPDTQYF
cdr3_nt: TGTGCCAGCTCACCACTATGGACAGGGCTCCCGGATACGCAGTATTTT
d_call: TRBD1
v_call: TRBV18
j_call: TRBJ2-3
clone_size: -

cdr3_aa: CASSQDWGNLYEQYF
cdr3_nt: TGCGCCAGCAGCCAAGATTGGGGAAACCTCTACGAGCAGTACTTC
d_call: -
v_call: TRBV4-3
j_call: TRBJ2-7
clone_size: few

cdr3_aa: CSAYRWGTEAFF
cdr3_nt: TGCAGTGCCTATCGTTGGGGCACTGAAGCTTTCTTT
d_call: -
v_call: TRBV20-1
j_call: TRBJ1-1
clone_size: many

cdr3_aa: CASSSRGPYQPQHF
cdr3_nt: TGTGCCAGCAGCTCTCGAGGCCCTTATCAGCCCCAGCATTTT
d_call: -
v_call: TRBV7-6
j_call: TRBJ1-5
clone_size: -

cdr3_aa: CASSTAGLAGGAETQYF
cdr3_nt: TGTGCCAGCTCAACGGCCGGACTAGCGGGAGGGGCAGAGACCCAGTACTTC
d_call: TRBD2
v_call: TRBV18
j_call: TRBJ2-5
clone_size: -

cdr3_aa: CASNSGMRGNQPQHF
cdr3_nt: TGTGCCAGCAATTCGGGTATGCGAGGCAATCAGCCCCAGCATTTT
d_call: -
v_call: TRBV28
j_call: TRBJ1-5
clone_size: many

cdr3_aa: CASSLGQGSSTDTQYF
cdr3_nt: TGTGCCAGCAGCTTGGGCCAGGGATCTAGCACAGATACGCAGTATTTT
d_call: -
v_call: TRBV5-5
j_call: TRBJ2-3
clone_size: -

cdr3_aa: CSAKVVSYSNQPQHF
cdr3_nt: TGCAGTGCTAAGGTCGTCTCTTATAGCAATCAGCCCCAGCATTTT
d_call: -
v_call: TRBV20-1
j_call: TRBJ1-5
clone_size: few

cdr3_aa: CSVGGELNVEETKYF
cdr3_nt: TGCAGTGTTGGGGGAGAATTGAATGTCGAAGAGACCAAGTACTTC
d_call: -
v_call: TRBV20-1
j_call: TRBJ2-5
clone_size: -

cdr3_aa: CASSTQRGGAGTEAFF
cdr3_nt: TGTGCCAGTAGTACCCAACGTGGGGGGGCCGGTACTGAAGCTTTCTTT
d_call: -
v_call: TRBV19
j_call: TRBJ1-1
clone_size: -

cdr3_aa: CAISDGGVAYEQYF
cdr3_nt: TGTGCCATCAGTGATGGGGGGGTTGCCTACGAGCAGTACTTC
d_call: TRBD2
v_call: TRBV6-1
j_call: TRBJ2-7
clone_size: -

cdr3_aa: CASSFPDRGNGKLFF
cdr3_nt: TGTGCCAGCAGCTTCCCGGACAGGGGAAATGGAAAACTGTTTTTT
d_call: TRBD1
v_call: TRBV6-2/TRBV6-3
j_call: TRBJ1-4
clone_size: -

cdr3_aa: CASSGGPLYEQYF
cdr3_nt: TGTGCCAGCAGTGGGGGGCCATTATACGAGCAGTACTTC
d_call: -
v_call: TRBV27
j_call: TRBJ2-7
clone_size: few

cdr3_aa: CASSSRGPTSGSYEQYF
cdr3_nt: TGTGCCAGCAGCTCCCGGGGCCCCACTAGCGGGAGCTACGAGCAGTACTTC
d_call: TRBD2
v_call: TRBV7-9
j_call: TRBJ2-7
clone_size: -

cdr3_aa: CASSQGWIIQETQYF
cdr3_nt: TGTGCCAGCAGCCAAGGCTGGATTATCCAAGAGACCCAGTACTTC
d_call: -
v_call: TRBV14
j_call: TRBJ2-5
clone_size: few

cdr3_aa: CSATRGTDSNQPQHF
cdr3_nt: TGCAGTGCTACCCGTGGGACGGATAGCAATCAGCCCCAGCATTTT
d_call: -
v_call: TRBV20-1
j_call: TRBJ1-5
clone_size: many

cdr3_aa: CASSQGLGPRYEQYF
cdr3_nt: TGCGCCAGCAGCCAAGGACTAGGCCCGCGCTACGAGCAGTACTTC
d_call: -
v_call: TRBV4-1
j_call: TRBJ2-7
clone_size: -

cdr3_aa: CASSLRTSEMYTQYF
cdr3_nt: TGTGCCAGCAGCCTGAGGACTAGCGAGATGTATACGCAGTATTTT
d_call: TRBD2
v_call: TRBV7-8
j_call: TRBJ2-3
clone_size: -

cdr3_aa: CASHRDRDYEQFF
cdr3_nt: TGTGCCAGCCACCGGGACAGGGACTATGAGCAGTTCTTC
d_call: TRBD1
v_call: TRBV19
j_call: TRBJ2-1
clone_size: few

cdr3_aa: CASSFDRFSGNTIYF
cdr3_nt: TGTGCCAGCAGCTTCGACAGATTCTCTGGAAACACCATATATTTT
d_call: -
v_call: TRBV7-9
j_call: TRBJ1-3
clone_size: few

cdr3_aa: CATKRRGSGANVLTF
cdr3_nt: TGTGCCACCAAAAGAAGGGGCTCTGGGGCCAACGTCCTGACTTTC
d_call: -
v_call: TRBV27
j_call: TRBJ2-6
clone_size: many

cdr3_aa: CASSEVLATDTQYF
cdr3_nt: TGTGCCAGCAGTGAAGTACTAGCCACAGATACGCAGTATTTT
d_call: -
v_call: TRBV6-1
j_call: TRBJ2-3
clone_size: many

cdr3_aa: CASGLVRGQLYGYTF
cdr3_nt: TGTGCTAGTGGTTTGGTACGGGGACAGCTTTATGGCTACACCTTC
d_call: TRBD1
v_call: TRBV12-5
j_call: TRBJ1-2
clone_size: -

cdr3_aa: CAIRRDRAEETQYF
cdr3_nt: TGTGCCATCAGGCGGGACAGGGCTGAGGAGACCCAGTACTTC
d_call: TRBD1
v_call: TRBV6-1
j_call: TRBJ2-5
clone_size: -

cdr3_aa: CASSASSRQTSGLASYEQYF
cdr3_nt: TGTGCCAGCAGTGCCAGCAGTCGACAAACCTCAGGACTAGCCTCCTACGAGCAGTACTTC
d_call: TRBD2
v_call: TRBV27
j_call: TRBJ2-7
clone_size: -

cdr3_aa: CASSYAPYGEQYF
cdr3_nt: TGTGCCAGCAGTTACGCGCCCTACGGGGAGCAGTACTTC
d_call: -
v_call: TRBV6-2/TRBV6-3
j_call: TRBJ2-7
clone_size: few

cdr3_aa: CASSSGLAGVYEQYF
cdr3_nt: TGTGCCAGCAGTTCCGGACTAGCGGGCGTATACGAGCAGTACTTC
d_call: TRBD2
v_call: TRBV6-2/TRBV6-3
j_call: TRBJ2-7
clone_size: many

cdr3_aa: CASSPRRARGANVLTF
cdr3_nt: TGTGCCAGCAGCCCCCGGAGGGCGCGCGGGGCCAACGTCCTGACTTTC
d_call: -
v_call: TRBV7-9
j_call: TRBJ2-6
clone_size: few

cdr3_aa: CANSISPRLADTYNEQFF
cdr3_nt: TGTGCTAACAGTATCTCGCCCCGACTAGCCGATACCTACAATGAGCAGTTCTTC
d_call: TRBD2
v_call: TRBV27
j_call: TRBJ2-1
clone_size: -